Listed below are T cell receptor beta chains from one sample, sequenced in a study of vaccination and CD4 T cells after COVID-19. TCRdb re-derived calls from the PCR reads in MiXCR, one entry per CDR3 protein. The sample consists of approximately 9,500 distinct CDR3 sequences, less than 55% of them appearing once. Which antigens these TCRs recognize remains unknown. Sequenced input: CD4+ T cells from blood, cultured in vitro. These receptors originate from a human donor in good health. The CDR3 runs from the conserved cysteine through the conserved F or W. The order of the fields is V gene, clone size, J gene, D gene, CDR3 DNA, CDR3 protein. A D gene is named only where the DNA matches it firmly. Size tells how often a clone was seen (once, few, many) or the class of an expanded clone, and some rows leave it out.

V gene: TRBV7-2; clone size: few; J gene: TRBJ2-3; D gene: NA; CDR3 DNA: TGTGCCAGCAGCTTAAGATCCCTAGGGGAAGATACGCAGTATTTT; CDR3 protein: CASSLRSLGEDTQYF
V gene: TRBV6-4; clone size: few; J gene: TRBJ2-2; D gene: NA; CDR3 DNA: TGTGCCAGCAGTGACTCGATTTATCCCTTGGACACCGGGGAGCTGTTTTTT; CDR3 protein: CASSDSIYPLDTGELFF
V gene: TRBV24-1; clone size: few; J gene: TRBJ2-1; D gene: NA; CDR3 DNA: TGTGCCACCAGTGACATCGACAATGAGCAGTTCTTC; CDR3 protein: CATSDIDNEQFF
V gene: TRBV7-2; clone size: NA; J gene: TRBJ2-1; D gene: TRBD2; CDR3 DNA: TGTGCCAGCAGCTTCCGATCCAGCGGGACGTCCTACAATGAGCAGTTCTTC; CDR3 protein: CASSFRSSGTSYNEQFF
V gene: TRBV2; clone size: NA; J gene: TRBJ2-5; D gene: TRBD2; CDR3 DNA: TGTGCCAACAGTGAACCCTTCCCAGCGGGAGAAGAGACCCAGTACTTC; CDR3 protein: CANSEPFPAGEETQYF
V gene: TRBV21-1; clone size: NA; J gene: TRBJ1-5; D gene: NA; CDR3 DNA: TGTGCCAGCATCTGGACAGGTAGCAATCAGCCCCAGCATTTT; CDR3 protein: CASIWTGSNQPQHF
V gene: TRBV7-3; clone size: NA; J gene: TRBJ2-2; D gene: NA; CDR3 DNA: TGTGCCCGAAGGGACCTACCGATCACCGGGGAGCTGTTTTTT; CDR3 protein: CARRDLPITGELFF
V gene: TRBV7-8; clone size: NA; J gene: TRBJ1-1; D gene: NA; CDR3 DNA: TGTGCCAGCAGCCCAGCGGCCGGGGGGGAAGCTTTCTTT; CDR3 protein: CASSPAAGGEAFF
V gene: TRBV5-1; clone size: NA; J gene: TRBJ1-5; D gene: NA; CDR3 DNA: TGCGCCAGCAGCCAAATCCCGAATCAGCCCCAGCATTTT; CDR3 protein: CASSQIPNQPQHF
V gene: TRBV6-1; clone size: NA; J gene: TRBJ1-1; D gene: NA; CDR3 DNA: TGTGCCAGCGGGCCTGGGAACACTGAAGCTTTCTTT; CDR3 protein: CASGPGNTEAFF
V gene: TRBV7-9; clone size: NA; J gene: TRBJ2-2; D gene: NA; CDR3 DNA: TGTGCCAGCAGCTTACTGAAATCCGGGGAGCTGTTTTTT; CDR3 protein: CASSLLKSGELFF
V gene: TRBV4-3; clone size: NA; J gene: TRBJ2-7; D gene: NA; CDR3 DNA: TGCGCCAGCAGCCAAGTCGGCGGGACTCCCTACGAGCAGTACTTC; CDR3 protein: CASSQVGGTPYEQYF
V gene: TRBV6-2/TRBV6-3; clone size: few; J gene: TRBJ2-3; D gene: NA; CDR3 DNA: TGTGCCAGCTCCCAGGGCGGGACGGCGCAGTTAGAGCAGTATTTT; CDR3 protein: CASSQGGTAQLEQYF
V gene: TRBV10-3; clone size: few; J gene: TRBJ2-3; D gene: NA; CDR3 DNA: TGTGCCTCGGGGGAGAGCACAGATACGCAGTATTTT; CDR3 protein: CASGESTDTQYF
V gene: TRBV6-1; clone size: NA; J gene: TRBJ2-1; D gene: NA; CDR3 DNA: TGTGCCAGCACAAGGGCCCTGATTGATGAGCAGTTCTTC; CDR3 protein: CASTRALIDEQFF
V gene: TRBV4-1; clone size: NA; J gene: TRBJ2-3; D gene: TRBD1; CDR3 DNA: TGCGCCAGCAGCCAAGCCGACAGGGGTAGCACAGATACGCAGTATTTT; CDR3 protein: CASSQADRGSTDTQYF
V gene: TRBV20-1; clone size: NA; J gene: TRBJ2-3; D gene: TRBD2; CDR3 DNA: TGCAGTGCGCGGACTAGCGGGAGGGCTAGCACAGATACGCAGTATTTT; CDR3 protein: CSARTSGRASTDTQYF
V gene: TRBV5-1; clone size: NA; J gene: TRBJ2-7; D gene: NA; CDR3 DNA: TGCGCCAGCAGCTTGGCCCTAGGCGCCGAGCAGTACTTC; CDR3 protein: CASSLALGAEQYF
V gene: TRBV5-1; clone size: NA; J gene: TRBJ1-2; D gene: NA; CDR3 DNA: TGCGCCAGCAGCTTGGAAGGGGATCATGGCTACACCTTC; CDR3 protein: CASSLEGDHGYTF
V gene: TRBV28; clone size: few; J gene: TRBJ1-5; D gene: TRBD1; CDR3 DNA: TGTGCCAGCAGTTCACAACAGGGGGCCGTAAGCAATCAGCCCCAGCATTTT; CDR3 protein: CASSSQQGAVSNQPQHF
V gene: TRBV6-1; clone size: NA; J gene: TRBJ2-1; D gene: NA; CDR3 DNA: TGTGCCAGCGCCTGGCAGTTCTCCTACAATGAGCAGTTCTTC; CDR3 protein: CASAWQFSYNEQFF
V gene: TRBV20-1; clone size: NA; J gene: TRBJ2-3; D gene: NA; CDR3 DNA: TGCGGGGGATGGGGGGCCCATTCTAGCACAGATACGCAGTATTTT; CDR3 protein: CGGWGAHSSTDTQYF
V gene: TRBV7-2; clone size: few; J gene: TRBJ2-1; D gene: TRBD1; CDR3 DNA: TGTGCCAGCAGTTCTCAGGGGGCTAGGGGCAATGAGCAGTTCTTC; CDR3 protein: CASSSQGARGNEQFF
V gene: TRBV5-4; clone size: NA; J gene: TRBJ2-1; D gene: TRBD2; CDR3 DNA: TGTGCCAGCAGCTCGGGACTAGCCGGGTACAATGAGCAGTTCTTC; CDR3 protein: CASSSGLAGYNEQFF
V gene: TRBV24-1; clone size: few; J gene: TRBJ2-7; D gene: TRBD2; CDR3 DNA: TGTGCCACCAAGGTCGGGAGGGGAAGGAGAGAGCAGTACTTC; CDR3 protein: CATKVGRGRREQYF
V gene: TRBV20-1; clone size: few; J gene: TRBJ2-7; D gene: NA; CDR3 DNA: TGCAGTGCCCGTAGGGACGAGCAGTACTTC; CDR3 protein: CSARRDEQYF
V gene: TRBV29-1; clone size: NA; J gene: TRBJ2-7; D gene: TRBD2; CDR3 DNA: TGCAGCGTTGGACTAGCGGGTAACTACGAGCAGTACTTC; CDR3 protein: CSVGLAGNYEQYF
V gene: TRBV6-1; clone size: NA; J gene: TRBJ1-4; D gene: NA; CDR3 DNA: TGTGCCAGCAGGGAATACAGGGCAACTAATGAAAAACTGTTTTTT; CDR3 protein: CASREYRATNEKLFF
V gene: TRBV6-1; clone size: few; J gene: TRBJ1-2; D gene: NA; CDR3 DNA: TGTGCCAGCACCCGCTCGGCAACTAACTATGGCTACACCTTC; CDR3 protein: CASTRSATNYGYTF
V gene: TRBV6-1; clone size: NA; J gene: TRBJ1-1; D gene: TRBD1; CDR3 DNA: TGTGCCAGCAGTGTACAGGGGAGGACTGAAGCTTTCTTT; CDR3 protein: CASSVQGRTEAFF
V gene: TRBV20-1; clone size: few; J gene: TRBJ1-5; D gene: NA; CDR3 DNA: TGCAGTGCTAGAGAAGCTGGCCGGAGCAATCAGCCCCAGCATTTT; CDR3 protein: CSAREAGRSNQPQHF
V gene: TRBV6-2/TRBV6-3; clone size: NA; J gene: TRBJ2-2; D gene: TRBD2; CDR3 DNA: TGTGCCAGCACTTTGTCGGGGGGAAAGACCGGGGAGCTGTTTTTT; CDR3 protein: CASTLSGGKTGELFF
V gene: TRBV28; clone size: once; J gene: TRBJ1-3; D gene: NA; CDR3 DNA: TGTGCCAGCAGTCGAGAGGGCCGTGGGTCTGGAAACACCATATATTTT; CDR3 protein: CASSREGRGSGNTIYF
V gene: TRBV30; clone size: NA; J gene: TRBJ2-3; D gene: NA; CDR3 DNA: TGTGCCTGGAGTACGGGCGCGGCGGATACGCAGTATTTT; CDR3 protein: CAWSTGAADTQYF
V gene: TRBV7-9; clone size: NA; J gene: TRBJ1-5; D gene: NA; CDR3 DNA: TGTGCCAGCAACTCCGACGGCCCCAATCAGCCCCAGCATTTT; CDR3 protein: CASNSDGPNQPQHF
V gene: TRBV19; clone size: NA; J gene: TRBJ2-1; D gene: TRBD2; CDR3 DNA: TGTGCCAGTAGTATAGGGACTAGTTACAATGAGCAGTTCTTC; CDR3 protein: CASSIGTSYNEQFF
V gene: TRBV9; clone size: once; J gene: TRBJ1-1; D gene: NA; CDR3 DNA: TGTGCCAGCAGCGTAGGGAGCTTGGGGAACACTGAAGCTTTCTTT; CDR3 protein: CASSVGSLGNTEAFF
V gene: TRBV15; clone size: NA; J gene: TRBJ2-3; D gene: NA; CDR3 DNA: TGTGCCACCAGCCCGGGCATTACGCAGTATTTT; CDR3 protein: CATSPGITQYF
V gene: TRBV20-1; clone size: NA; J gene: TRBJ2-7; D gene: NA; CDR3 DNA: TGCAGTGCTAGAGGGCAGGGTCACCACTACTACGAGCAGTACTTC; CDR3 protein: CSARGQGHHYYEQYF
V gene: TRBV7-2; clone size: few; J gene: TRBJ2-4; D gene: NA; CDR3 DNA: TGTGCCAGCAGCTTAGGGGGTCAGACCCCTTCAAACATTCAGTACTTC; CDR3 protein: CASSLGGQTPSNIQYF
V gene: TRBV6-2/TRBV6-3; clone size: few; J gene: TRBJ1-1; D gene: NA; CDR3 DNA: TGTGCCAGCACTTTCCACCTAGTGGGCAAGGAAGCTTTCTTT; CDR3 protein: CASTFHLVGKEAFF
V gene: TRBV20-1; clone size: NA; J gene: TRBJ2-1; D gene: NA; CDR3 DNA: TGCAGTGCGTCGGGGGCCGAAAATGAGCAGTTCTTC; CDR3 protein: CSASGAENEQFF
V gene: TRBV6-1; clone size: few; J gene: TRBJ1-5; D gene: NA; CDR3 DNA: TGTGCCAGCAGCCAGGAGGTTTATCAGCCCCAGCATTTT; CDR3 protein: CASSQEVYQPQHF
V gene: TRBV12-3/TRBV12-4; clone size: NA; J gene: TRBJ1-1; D gene: NA; CDR3 DNA: TGTGCCAGCAGTTTAGCAGTGGGGAACACTGAAGCTTTCTTT; CDR3 protein: CASSLAVGNTEAFF